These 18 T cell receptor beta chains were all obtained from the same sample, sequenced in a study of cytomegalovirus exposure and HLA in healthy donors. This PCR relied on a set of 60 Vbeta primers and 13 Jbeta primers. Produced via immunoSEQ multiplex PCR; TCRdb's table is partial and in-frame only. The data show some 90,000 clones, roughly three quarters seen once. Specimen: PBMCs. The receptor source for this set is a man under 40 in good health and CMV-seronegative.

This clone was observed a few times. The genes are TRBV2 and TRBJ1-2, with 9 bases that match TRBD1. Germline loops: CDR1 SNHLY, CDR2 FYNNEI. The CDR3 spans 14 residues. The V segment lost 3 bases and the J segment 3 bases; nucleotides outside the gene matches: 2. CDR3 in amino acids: CASSEDRGHYGYTF. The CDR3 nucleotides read TGTGCCAGCAGTGAGGACAGGGGTCACTATGGCTACACCTTC.

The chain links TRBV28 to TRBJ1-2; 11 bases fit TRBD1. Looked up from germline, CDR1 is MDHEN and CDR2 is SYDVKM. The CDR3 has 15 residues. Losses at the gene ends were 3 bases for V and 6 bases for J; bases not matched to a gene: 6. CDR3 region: CASSFDLDRGHGYTF. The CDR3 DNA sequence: TGTGCCAGCAGTTTCGACTTGGACAGGGGGCATGGCTACACCTTC.

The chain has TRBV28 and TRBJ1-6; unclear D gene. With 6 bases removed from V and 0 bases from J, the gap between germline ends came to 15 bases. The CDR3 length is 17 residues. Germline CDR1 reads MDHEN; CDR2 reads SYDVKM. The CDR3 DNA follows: TGTGCCAGCAGCGACGACGTCCGGAGCTCCTATAATTCACCCCTCCACTTT. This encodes CASSDDVRSSYNSPLHF.

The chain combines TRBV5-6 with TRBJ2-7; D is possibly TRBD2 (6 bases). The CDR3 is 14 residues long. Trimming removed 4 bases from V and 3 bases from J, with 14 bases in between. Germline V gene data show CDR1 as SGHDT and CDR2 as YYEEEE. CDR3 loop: CASSVTGTYYEQYF. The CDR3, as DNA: TGTGCCAGCAGCGTGACCGGGACTTACTACGAGCAGTACTTC. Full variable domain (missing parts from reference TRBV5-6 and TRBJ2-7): DAGVTQSPTHLIKTRGQQVTLRCSPKSGHDTVSWYQQALGQGPQFIFQYYEEEERQRGNFPDRFSGHQFPNYSSELNVNALLLGDSALYLCASSVTGTYYEQYFGPGTRLTVT.

The DNA for the CDR3 is TGTGCCAGTAGTACCCTGGGGCTGCGGCGGCCAGATACGCAGTATTTT. It specifies CASSTLGLRRPDTQYF. The genes are TRBV19 and TRBJ2-3; possible D gene TRBD1, 5 bases. The germline V gene encodes CDR1 LNHDA and CDR2 SQIVND (reference sequence). The germline V and J ends were trimmed by 4 bases and 4 bases, with 18 bases remaining between them. The CDR3 contains 16 residues.

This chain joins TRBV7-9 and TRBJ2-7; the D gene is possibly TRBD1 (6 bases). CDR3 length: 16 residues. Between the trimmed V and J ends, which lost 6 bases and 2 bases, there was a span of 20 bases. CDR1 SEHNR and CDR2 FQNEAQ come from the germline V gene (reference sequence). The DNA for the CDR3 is TGTGCCAGCAGTCCGCGGGCGGTGGCAGGGGCCTACGAGCAGTACTTC. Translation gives CASSPRAVAGAYEQYF.

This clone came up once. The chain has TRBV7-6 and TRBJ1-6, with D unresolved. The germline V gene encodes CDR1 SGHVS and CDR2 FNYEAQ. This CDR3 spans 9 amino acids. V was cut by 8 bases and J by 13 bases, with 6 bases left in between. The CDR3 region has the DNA TGTGCCAGCGGGCCGCCCCTCCACTTT. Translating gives CASGPPLHF.

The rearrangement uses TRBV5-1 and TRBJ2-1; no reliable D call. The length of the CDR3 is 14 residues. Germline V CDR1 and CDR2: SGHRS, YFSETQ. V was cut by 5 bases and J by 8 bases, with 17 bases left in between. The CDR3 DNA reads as TGCGCCAGCAGGTTTCTGCTAGAGTCAGATGAGCAGTTCTTC. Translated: CASRFLLESDEQFF.

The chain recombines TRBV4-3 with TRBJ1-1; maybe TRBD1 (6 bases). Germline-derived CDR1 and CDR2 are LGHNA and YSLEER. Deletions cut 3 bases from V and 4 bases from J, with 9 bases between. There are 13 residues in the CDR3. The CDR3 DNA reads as TGCGCCAGCAGCCACGTAGGGGGCACTGAAGCTTTCTTT. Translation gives CASSHVGGTEAFF.

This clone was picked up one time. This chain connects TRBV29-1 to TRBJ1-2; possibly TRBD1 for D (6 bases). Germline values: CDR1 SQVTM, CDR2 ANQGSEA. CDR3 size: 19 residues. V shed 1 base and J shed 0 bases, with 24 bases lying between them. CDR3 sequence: CSVEGRGTRVPGANYGYTF. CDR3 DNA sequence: TGCAGCGTTGAAGGGCGAGGGACAAGGGTCCCAGGAGCTAACTATGGCTACACCTTC. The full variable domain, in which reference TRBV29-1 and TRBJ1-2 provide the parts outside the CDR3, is SAVISQKPSRDICQRGTSLTIQCQVDSQVTMMFWYRQQPGQSLTLIATANQGSEATYESGFVIDKFPISRPNLTFSTLTVSNMSPEDSSIYLCSVEGRGTRVPGANYGYTFGSGTRLTVV.

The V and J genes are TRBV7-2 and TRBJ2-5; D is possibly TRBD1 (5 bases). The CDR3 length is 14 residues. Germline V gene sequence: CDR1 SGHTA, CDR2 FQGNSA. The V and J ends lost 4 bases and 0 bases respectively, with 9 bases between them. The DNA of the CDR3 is TGTGCCAGCAGCTGGTCGACAGACCAAGAGACCCAGTACTTC. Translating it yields CASSWSTDQETQYF.

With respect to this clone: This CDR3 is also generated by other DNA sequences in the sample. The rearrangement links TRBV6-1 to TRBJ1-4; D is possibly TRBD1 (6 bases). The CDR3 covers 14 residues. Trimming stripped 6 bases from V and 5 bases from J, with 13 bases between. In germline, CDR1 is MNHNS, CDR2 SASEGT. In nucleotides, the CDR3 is TGTGCCAGCAGGGAGCAGGGGTTGAATGAAAAACTGTTTTTT. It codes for CASREQGLNEKLFF.

The CDR3 nucleotides read TGTGCCAGCCGGACATTTAAAGAGACCCAGTACTTC. This codes for CASRTFKETQYF. V gene TRBV18 combines with J gene TRBJ2-5; maybe TRBD1 (5 bases). Per germline, CDR1 KGHSH and CDR2 LQKENI. The length of the CDR3 is 12 residues. The V gene lost 8 bases and the J gene lost 3 bases, with 10 bases spanning the gap.

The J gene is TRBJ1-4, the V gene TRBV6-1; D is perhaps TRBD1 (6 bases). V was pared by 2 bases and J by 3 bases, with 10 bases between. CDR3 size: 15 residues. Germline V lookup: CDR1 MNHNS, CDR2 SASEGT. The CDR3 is CASSETGRANEKLFF. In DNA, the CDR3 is TGTGCCAGCAGTGAAACAGGGAGGGCTAATGAAAAACTGTTTTTT.

The CDR3 protein is CASGQGGEKLFF. CDR3 sequence (DNA): TGTGCCTCTGGACAGGGGGGCGAAAAACTGTTTTTT. The chain combines TRBV30 with TRBJ1-4, with TRBD1 identical over 10 bases. Germline V gene sequence: CDR1 GTSNPN, CDR2 SVGIG (reference sequence). V lost 7 bases and J lost 8; bases outside the gene matches: 4. The CDR3 is 12 residues long.

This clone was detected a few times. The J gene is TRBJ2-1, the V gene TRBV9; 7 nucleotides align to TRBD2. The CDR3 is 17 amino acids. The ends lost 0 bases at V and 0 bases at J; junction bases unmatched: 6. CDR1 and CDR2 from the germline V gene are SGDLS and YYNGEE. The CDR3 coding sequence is TGTGCCAGCAGCGTAGGGGGCGGGGGTAGCTCCTACAATGAGCAGTTCTTC. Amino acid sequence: CASSVGGGGSSYNEQFF.

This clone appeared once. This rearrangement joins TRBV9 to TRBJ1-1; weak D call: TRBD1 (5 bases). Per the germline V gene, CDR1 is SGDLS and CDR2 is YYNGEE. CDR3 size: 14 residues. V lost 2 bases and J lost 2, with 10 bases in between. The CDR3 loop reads CASSVSGLNTEAFF. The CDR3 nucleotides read TGTGCCAGCAGCGTTTCAGGGTTAAACACTGAAGCTTTCTTT.

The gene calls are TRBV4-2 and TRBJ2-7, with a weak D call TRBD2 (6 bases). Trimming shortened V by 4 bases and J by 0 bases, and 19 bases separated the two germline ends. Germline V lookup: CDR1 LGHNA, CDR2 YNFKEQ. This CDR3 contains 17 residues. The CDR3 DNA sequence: TGTGCCAGCAGCCCCCTCGGGGGTAGCGTAAGCTCCTACGAGCAGTACTTC. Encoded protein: CASSPLGGSVSSYEQYF.